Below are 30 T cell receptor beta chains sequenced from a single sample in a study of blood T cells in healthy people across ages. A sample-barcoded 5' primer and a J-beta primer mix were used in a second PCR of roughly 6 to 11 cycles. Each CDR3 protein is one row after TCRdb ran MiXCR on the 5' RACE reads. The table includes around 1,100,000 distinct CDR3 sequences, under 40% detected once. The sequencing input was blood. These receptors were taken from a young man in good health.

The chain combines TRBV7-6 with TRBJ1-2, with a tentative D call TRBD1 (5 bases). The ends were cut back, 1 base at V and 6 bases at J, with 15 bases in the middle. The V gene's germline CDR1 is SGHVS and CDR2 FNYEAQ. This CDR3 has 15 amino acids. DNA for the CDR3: TGTGCCAGCAGCTTAGAGGCTTCAGGGTCTGATGGCTACACCTTC. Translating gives CASSLEASGSDGYTF.

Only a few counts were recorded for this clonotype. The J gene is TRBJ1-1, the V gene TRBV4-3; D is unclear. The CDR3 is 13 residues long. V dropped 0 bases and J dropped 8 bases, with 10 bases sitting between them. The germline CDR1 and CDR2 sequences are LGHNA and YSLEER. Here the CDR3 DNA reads TGCGCCAGCAGCCAAGATCCCCTTTGGGAAGCTTTCTTT. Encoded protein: CASSQDPLWEAFF.

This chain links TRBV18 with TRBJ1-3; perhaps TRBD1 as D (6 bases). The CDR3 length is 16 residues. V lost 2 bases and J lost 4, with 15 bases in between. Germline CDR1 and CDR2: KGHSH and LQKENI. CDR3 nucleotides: TGTGCCAGCTCACCATTGCAAGGGGGAGGAGGAAACACCATATATTTT. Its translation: CASSPLQGGGGNTIYF. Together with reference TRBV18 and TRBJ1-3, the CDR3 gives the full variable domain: NAGVMQNPRHLVRRRGQEARLRCSPMKGHSHVYWYRQLPEEGLKFMVYLQKENIIDESGMPKERFSAEFPKEGPSILRIQQVVRGDSAAYFCASSPLQGGGGNTIYFGEGSWLTVV.

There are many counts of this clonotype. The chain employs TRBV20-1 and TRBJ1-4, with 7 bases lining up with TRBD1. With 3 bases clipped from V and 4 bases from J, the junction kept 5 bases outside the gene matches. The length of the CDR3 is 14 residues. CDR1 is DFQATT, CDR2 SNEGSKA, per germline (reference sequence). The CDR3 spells CSASSGQSNEKLFF. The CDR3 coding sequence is TGCAGTGCTAGTTCGGGACAGAGTAATGAAAAACTGTTTTTT.

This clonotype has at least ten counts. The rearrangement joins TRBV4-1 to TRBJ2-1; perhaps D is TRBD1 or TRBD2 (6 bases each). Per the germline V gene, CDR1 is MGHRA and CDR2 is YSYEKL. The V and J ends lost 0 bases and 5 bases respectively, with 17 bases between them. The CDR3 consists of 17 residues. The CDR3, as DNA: TGCGCCAGCAGCCAAGATAGCGGACAGTGGACGGACAATGAGCAGTTCTTC. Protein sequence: CASSQDSGQWTDNEQFF.

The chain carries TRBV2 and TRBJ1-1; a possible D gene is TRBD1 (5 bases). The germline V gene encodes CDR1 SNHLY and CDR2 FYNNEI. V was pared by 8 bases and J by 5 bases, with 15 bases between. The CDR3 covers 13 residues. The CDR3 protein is CASGRTPRTEAFF. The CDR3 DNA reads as TGTGCCAGCGGAAGGACACCTCGGACTGAAGCTTTCTTT.

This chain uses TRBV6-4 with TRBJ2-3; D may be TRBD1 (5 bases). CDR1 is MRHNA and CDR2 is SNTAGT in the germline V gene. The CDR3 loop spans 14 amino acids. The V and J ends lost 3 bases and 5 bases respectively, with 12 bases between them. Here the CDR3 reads CASSESGWGDTQYF. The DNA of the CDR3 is TGTGCCAGCAGTGAGTCAGGGTGGGGAGATACGCAGTATTTT.

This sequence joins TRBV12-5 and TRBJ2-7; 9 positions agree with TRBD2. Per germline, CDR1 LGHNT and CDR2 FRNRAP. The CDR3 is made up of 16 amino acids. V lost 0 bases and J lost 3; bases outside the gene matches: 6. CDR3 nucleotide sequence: TGTGCTAGTGGTTTGGTATTGGGGACTAGCCGCTACGAGCAGTACTTC. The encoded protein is CASGLVLGTSRYEQYF.

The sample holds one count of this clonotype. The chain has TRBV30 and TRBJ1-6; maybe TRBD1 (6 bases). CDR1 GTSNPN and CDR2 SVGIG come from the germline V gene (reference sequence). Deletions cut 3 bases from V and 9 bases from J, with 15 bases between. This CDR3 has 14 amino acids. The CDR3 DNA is TGTGCCTGGAGGCCGGGACATAGGACTTCACCCCTCCACTTT. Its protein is CAWRPGHRTSPLHF.

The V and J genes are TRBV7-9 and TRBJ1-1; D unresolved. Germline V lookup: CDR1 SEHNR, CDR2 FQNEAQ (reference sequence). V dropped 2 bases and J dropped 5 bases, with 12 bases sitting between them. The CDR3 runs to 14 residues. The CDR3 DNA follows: TGTGCCAGCAGCTTAAAGGACGTAGGAACTGAAGCTTTCTTT. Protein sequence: CASSLKDVGTEAFF.

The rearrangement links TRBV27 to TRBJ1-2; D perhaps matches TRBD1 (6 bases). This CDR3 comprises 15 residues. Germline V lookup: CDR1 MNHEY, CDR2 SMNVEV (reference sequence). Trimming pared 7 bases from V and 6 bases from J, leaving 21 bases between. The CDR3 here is CASKTLDRGADGYTF. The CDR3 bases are TGTGCCAGCAAAACCCTGGATCGGGGGGCGGATGGCTACACCTTC.

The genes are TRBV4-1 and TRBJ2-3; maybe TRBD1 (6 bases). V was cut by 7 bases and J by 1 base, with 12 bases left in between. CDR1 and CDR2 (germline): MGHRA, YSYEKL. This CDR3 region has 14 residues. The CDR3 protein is CASNSGVGTDTQYF. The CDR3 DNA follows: TGCGCCAGCAACTCAGGGGTAGGCACAGATACGCAGTATTTT.

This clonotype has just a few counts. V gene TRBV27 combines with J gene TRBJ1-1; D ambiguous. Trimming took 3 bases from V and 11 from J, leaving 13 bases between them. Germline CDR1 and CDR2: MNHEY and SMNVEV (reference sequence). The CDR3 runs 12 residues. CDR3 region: CASSFPGQEAFF. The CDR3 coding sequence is TGTGCCAGCAGTTTCCCTGGTCAAGAGGCTTTCTTT.

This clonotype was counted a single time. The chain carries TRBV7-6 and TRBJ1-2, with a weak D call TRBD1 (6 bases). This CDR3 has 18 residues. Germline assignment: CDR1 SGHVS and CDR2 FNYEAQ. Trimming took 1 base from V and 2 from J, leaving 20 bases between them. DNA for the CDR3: TGTGCCAGCAGCTTAGGTTCCTTGGGGGGGGCGTCCAACTATGGCTACACCTTC. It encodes CASSLGSLGGASNYGYTF.

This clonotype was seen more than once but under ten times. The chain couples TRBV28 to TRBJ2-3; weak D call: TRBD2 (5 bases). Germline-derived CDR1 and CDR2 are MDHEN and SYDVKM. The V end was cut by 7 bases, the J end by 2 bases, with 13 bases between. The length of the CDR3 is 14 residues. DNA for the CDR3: TGTGCCAGCACTAGGAGAGGGATCACAGATACGCAGTATTTT. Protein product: CASTRRGITDTQYF.

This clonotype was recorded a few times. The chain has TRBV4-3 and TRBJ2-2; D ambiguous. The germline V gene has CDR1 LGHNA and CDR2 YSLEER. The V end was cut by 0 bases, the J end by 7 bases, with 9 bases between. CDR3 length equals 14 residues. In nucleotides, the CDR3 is TGCGCCAGCAGCCAAGATTCAGTGGGCGGGGAGCTGTTTTTT. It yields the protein CASSQDSVGGELFF.

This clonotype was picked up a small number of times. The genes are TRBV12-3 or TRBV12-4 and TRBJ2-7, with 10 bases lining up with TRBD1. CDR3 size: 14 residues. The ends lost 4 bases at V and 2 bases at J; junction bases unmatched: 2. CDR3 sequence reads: CASSWDRGTYEQYF. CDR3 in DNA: TGTGCCAGCAGTTGGGACAGGGGAACCTACGAGCAGTACTTC.

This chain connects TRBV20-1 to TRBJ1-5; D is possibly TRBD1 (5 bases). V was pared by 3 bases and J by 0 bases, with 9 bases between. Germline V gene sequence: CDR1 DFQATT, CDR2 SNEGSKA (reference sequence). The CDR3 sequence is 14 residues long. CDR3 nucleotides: TGCAGTGCTAGTGCTGGGGGTAGCAATCAGCCCCAGCATTTT. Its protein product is CSASAGGSNQPQHF.

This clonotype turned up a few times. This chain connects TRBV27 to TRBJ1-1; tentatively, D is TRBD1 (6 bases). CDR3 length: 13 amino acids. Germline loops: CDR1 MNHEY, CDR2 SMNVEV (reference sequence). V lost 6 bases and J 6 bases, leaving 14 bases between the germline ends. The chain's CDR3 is CASRRTGIAEAFF. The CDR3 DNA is TGTGCCAGCAGAAGAACAGGGATCGCTGAAGCTTTCTTT.

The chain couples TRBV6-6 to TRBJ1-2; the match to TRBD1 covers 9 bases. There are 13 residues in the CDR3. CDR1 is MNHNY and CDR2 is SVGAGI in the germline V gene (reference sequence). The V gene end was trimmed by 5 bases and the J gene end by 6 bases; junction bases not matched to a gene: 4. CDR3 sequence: CASSPQGAHGYTF. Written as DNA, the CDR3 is TGTGCCAGCAGTCCACAGGGGGCCCATGGCTACACCTTC.

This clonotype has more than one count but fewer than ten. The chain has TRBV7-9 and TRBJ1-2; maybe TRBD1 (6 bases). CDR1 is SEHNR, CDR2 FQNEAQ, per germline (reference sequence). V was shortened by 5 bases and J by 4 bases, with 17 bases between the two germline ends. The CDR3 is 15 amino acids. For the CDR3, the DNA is TGTGCCAGCAGCGCCAATGCCCCGGGGGCCTATGGCTACACCTTC. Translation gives CASSANAPGAYGYTF. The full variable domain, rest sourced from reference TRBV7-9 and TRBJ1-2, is DTGVSQNPRHKITKRGQNVTFRCDPISEHNRLYWYRQTLGQGPEFLTYFQNEAQLEKSRLLSDRFSAERPKGSFSTLEIQRTEQGDSAMYLCASSANAPGAYGYTFGSGTRLTVV.

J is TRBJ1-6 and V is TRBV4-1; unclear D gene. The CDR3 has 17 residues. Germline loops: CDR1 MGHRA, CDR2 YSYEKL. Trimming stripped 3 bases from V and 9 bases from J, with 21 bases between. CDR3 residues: CASSQLPNDMVGSPLHF. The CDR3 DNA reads TGCGCCAGCAGCCAGCTCCCGAATGACATGGTTGGTTCACCCCTCCACTTT.

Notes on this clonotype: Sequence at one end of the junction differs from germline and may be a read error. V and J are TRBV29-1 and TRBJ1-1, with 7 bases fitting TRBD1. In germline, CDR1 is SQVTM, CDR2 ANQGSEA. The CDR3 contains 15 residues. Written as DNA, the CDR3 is TGCAGCATTGAAGTTGGGCCAGGGGGGGAGGGTGAAGCTTTCTTT. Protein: CSIEVGPGGEGEAFF.

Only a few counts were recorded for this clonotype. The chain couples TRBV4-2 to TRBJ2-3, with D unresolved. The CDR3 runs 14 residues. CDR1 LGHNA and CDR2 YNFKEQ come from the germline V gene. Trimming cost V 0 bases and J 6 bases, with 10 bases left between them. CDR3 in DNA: TGTGCCAGCAGCCAAGATCACTTAAGCGATACGCAGTATTTT. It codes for CASSQDHLSDTQYF.

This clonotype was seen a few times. For the CDR3, the DNA is TGTGCCAGCAGTTCCATTTGGACTAGCGGGGGGATTCGGGCCCAGTACTTC. Amino acids: CASSSIWTSGGIRAQYF. The chain combines TRBV28 with TRBJ2-5; TRBD2 agrees at 14 bases. Trimming removed 4 bases from V and 9 bases from J; junction bases left unmatched: 13. CDR3 length equals 17 residues. Germline CDR1 MDHEN, CDR2 SYDVKM.

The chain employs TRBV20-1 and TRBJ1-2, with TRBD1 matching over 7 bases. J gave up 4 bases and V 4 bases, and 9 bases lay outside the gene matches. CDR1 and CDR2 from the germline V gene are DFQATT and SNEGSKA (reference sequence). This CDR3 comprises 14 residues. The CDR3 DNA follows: TGCAGTGCTATTGGGACAGAATCATCCTATGGCTACACCTTC. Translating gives CSAIGTESSYGYTF.

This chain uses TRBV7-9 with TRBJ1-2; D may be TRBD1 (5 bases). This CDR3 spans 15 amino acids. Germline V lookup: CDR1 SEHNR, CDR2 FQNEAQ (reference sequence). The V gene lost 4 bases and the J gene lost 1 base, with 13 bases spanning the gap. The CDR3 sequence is CASSSIDSFNYGYTF. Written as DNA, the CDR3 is TGTGCCAGCAGCTCGATCGACAGCTTTAACTATGGCTACACCTTC.

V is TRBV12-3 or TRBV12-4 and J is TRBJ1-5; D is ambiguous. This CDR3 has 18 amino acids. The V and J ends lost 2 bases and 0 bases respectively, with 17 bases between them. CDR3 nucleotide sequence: TGTGCCAGCAGTTTACCCGGGAGAAGGCGCGGTAGCAATCAGCCCCAGCATTTT. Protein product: CASSLPGRRRGSNQPQHF.

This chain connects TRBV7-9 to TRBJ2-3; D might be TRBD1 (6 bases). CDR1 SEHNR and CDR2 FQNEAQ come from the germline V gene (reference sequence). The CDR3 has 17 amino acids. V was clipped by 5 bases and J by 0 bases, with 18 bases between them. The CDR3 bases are TGTGCCAGCAGCGTTACTATTACAGGGTCTAGCACAGATACGCAGTATTTT. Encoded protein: CASSVTITGSSTDTQYF.

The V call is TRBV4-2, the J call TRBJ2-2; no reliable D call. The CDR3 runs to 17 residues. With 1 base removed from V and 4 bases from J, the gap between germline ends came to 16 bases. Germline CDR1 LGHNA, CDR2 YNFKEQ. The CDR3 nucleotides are TGTGCCAGCAGCCAAGGCCCCCCGGCAGGATTCACCGGGGAGCTGTTTTTT. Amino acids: CASSQGPPAGFTGELFF.